Listed here are 27 T cell receptor beta chains from one sample, sequenced in a study of Graves' ophthalmopathy and Graves' hyperthyroidism. For repertoire sequencing, the TCR beta CDR3 regions were amplified from RNA transcripts. First-round RT-PCR relied on HTBI primers, and a second-round multiplex PCR came next. TCRdb re-analysed the multiplex PCR reads in MiXCR, keeping a single row per CDR3 protein. Of about 620,000 distinct CDR3 sequences in the sample, about 20% were seen once. Sequenced material: peripheral blood. The receptor source for this set is a woman in her late teens or twenties with stable Graves' hyperthyroidism. Some clones in this sample may be carry-over from other donors' samples.

The sample holds many counts of this clonotype. V usage is TRBV20-1 and J usage is TRBJ2-7; tentatively, D is TRBD1 (5 bases). The CDR3 covers 12 residues. V lost 2 bases and J 9 bases, leaving 14 bases between the germline ends. Germline CDR1 is DFQATT and CDR2 is SNEGSKA (reference sequence). As DNA, the CDR3 is TGCAGTGCTAGACCCGACAGTATCGGGCAGTACTTC. Encoded protein: CSARPDSIGQYF.

This clonotype was seen repeatedly, ten times or more. The chain employs TRBV30 and TRBJ1-5; D is perhaps TRBD1 (5 bases). CDR1 is GTSNPN and CDR2 is SVGIG in the germline V gene (reference sequence). The CDR3 spans 14 residues. V lost 2 bases and J lost 6, with 14 bases in between. The CDR3 spells CAWSMGGTGQPQHF. CDR3 nucleotide sequence: TGTGCCTGGAGTATGGGGGGGACGGGTCAGCCCCAGCATTTT.

In its sample, this clonotype was seen a few times. The chain joins TRBV29-1 to TRBJ2-2, with D possibly being TRBD1 (7 bases). Germline V lookup: CDR1 SQVTM, CDR2 ANQGSEA. Trimming removed 7 bases from V and 3 bases from J, with 12 bases in between. This CDR3 is built from 13 residues. CDR3 sequence reads: CSGRDRDTGELFF. The DNA of the CDR3 is TGCAGCGGGAGGGACAGAGACACCGGGGAGCTGTTTTTT.

This clonotype occurred many times. This chain connects TRBV29-1 to TRBJ1-3, with 8 bases matching TRBD1. V dropped 3 bases and J dropped 2; count of bases not matched to a gene: 6. This CDR3 is 15 amino acids long. Germline CDR1 is SQVTM and CDR2 is ANQGSEA. The CDR3 bases are TGCAGCGTTGATGGAGGCAGGGGGCCTGGAAACACCATATATTTT. Protein: CSVDGGRGPGNTIYF.

This clonotype appeared many times. V usage is TRBV20-1 and J usage is TRBJ2-7, with 8 bases fitting TRBD2. CDR1 and CDR2 from the germline V gene are DFQATT and SNEGSKA (reference sequence). Trimming cost V 6 bases and J 2 bases; bases outside gene matches: 9. The CDR3 runs to 14 residues. CDR3 sequence: CSARPSGWAYEQYF. The DNA of the CDR3 is TGCAGTGCCAGGCCTAGCGGGTGGGCCTACGAGCAGTACTTC.

This clonotype was observed at least ten times. The rearrangement links TRBV6-4 to TRBJ2-5; TRBD1 or TRBD2 may be the D gene (5 bases each). Between the trimmed V and J ends, which lost 3 bases and 5 bases, there was a span of 13 bases. The CDR3 is 14 amino acids. CDR1 is MRHNA and CDR2 is SNTAGT in the germline V gene. DNA for the CDR3: TGTGCCAGCAGTGATTTTAGGGGACGGGAGACCCAGTACTTC. This codes for CASSDFRGRETQYF.

The chain uses TRBV4-1 and TRBJ1-6; D might be TRBD1 (5 bases). Germline V gene lookup returns CDR1 MGHRA and CDR2 YSYEKL. The CDR3 loop spans 15 amino acids. V was shortened by 1 base and J by 9 bases, with 13 bases between the two germline ends. The CDR3 DNA is TGCGCCAGCAGCCAAGTGGCAGGGTTGGGTTCACCCCTCCACTTT. Amino acids: CASSQVAGLGSPLHF.

This sequence joins TRBV29-1 and TRBJ2-5; D tentatively fits TRBD1 or TRBD2 (6 bases each). CDR1 is SQVTM and CDR2 is ANQGSEA in the germline V gene. This CDR3 region has 15 residues. The CDR3 DNA reads TGCAGTACGCGAGGGGGGCGGGGTCTACAAGAGACCCAGTACTTC. Protein: CSTRGGRGLQETQYF.

Many counts were recorded for this clonotype. J is TRBJ2-4 and V is TRBV28, with TRBD1 matching 9 bases. Unmatched junction bases numbered 8, after V lost 5 bases and J lost 3 bases. Germline V lookup: CDR1 MDHEN, CDR2 SYDVKM. The CDR3 length is 16 residues. The CDR3 loop is CASSASGQGNKNIQYF. CDR3 coding DNA: TGTGCCAGCAGTGCCTCGGGACAGGGAAACAAAAACATTCAGTACTTC.

This clonotype was detected ten times or more. The chain carries TRBV19 and TRBJ1-5; no firm D call. Trimming cost V 7 bases and J 0 bases, with 10 bases left between them. Germline CDR1 LNHDA, CDR2 SQIVND (reference sequence). The CDR3 totals 14 residues. CDR3 region: CASKLGYSNQPQHF. In DNA, the CDR3 is TGTGCCAGTAAATTGGGATATAGCAATCAGCCCCAGCATTTT.

The chain joins TRBV28 to TRBJ2-7; D uncertain. Between the trimmed V and J ends, which lost 8 bases and 2 bases, there was a span of 10 bases. The CDR3 length is 12 residues. Looked up from germline, CDR1 is MDHEN and CDR2 is SYDVKM. The CDR3 loop is CASRTATYEQYF. The CDR3 DNA is TGTGCCAGCCGGACGGCAACCTACGAGCAGTACTTC.

This clonotype was detected only a few times. J is TRBJ2-3 and V is TRBV25-1, with D unresolved. Germline V CDR1 and CDR2: MGHDK, SYGVNS. The V and J ends lost 1 base and 2 bases respectively, with 10 bases between them. The length of the CDR3 is 15 residues. The DNA of the CDR3 is TGTGCCAGCAGTGAATCGATGCCGGTCACAGATACGCAGTATTTT. Translated, it gives CASSESMPVTDTQYF.

In this sample, this clonotype turned up many times. V gene TRBV4-1 combines with J gene TRBJ1-1, with a possible D match to TRBD1 (5 bases). Deletions cut 0 bases from V and 10 bases from J, with 15 bases between. This CDR3 comprises 14 residues. The germline V gene encodes CDR1 MGHRA and CDR2 YSYEKL. This CDR3 is CASSQDYRGEGAFF. The CDR3, as DNA: TGCGCCAGCAGCCAAGATTATCGGGGGGAGGGAGCTTTCTTT.

This clonotype was recorded a few times. The chain couples TRBV20-1 to TRBJ2-7; no definite D call. Trimming cost V 2 bases and J 4 bases, with 3 bases left between them. CDR3 length: 10 amino acids. The germline V gene encodes CDR1 DFQATT and CDR2 SNEGSKA (reference sequence). CDR3 nucleotides: TGCAGTGCTAGAAAGTACGAGCAGTACTTC. Translating gives CSARKYEQYF.

This clonotype has just a few counts. This chain connects TRBV25-1 to TRBJ1-2; D is perhaps TRBD1 (6 bases). V lost 6 bases and J 4 bases, leaving 12 bases between the germline ends. From germline, CDR1 is MGHDK and CDR2 SYGVNS. This CDR3 is 13 amino acids long. The CDR3 bases are TGTGCCAGCAGCGGGGGGGCAGTCTATGGCTACACCTTC. This sequence encodes CASSGGAVYGYTF.

This clonotype was observed many times. V and J are TRBV7-2 and TRBJ1-1; no clear D. The CDR3 extends over 18 amino acids. In germline, CDR1 is SGHTA, CDR2 FQGNSA. V was shortened by 2 bases and J by 2 bases, with 21 bases between the two germline ends. As DNA, the CDR3 is TGTGCCAGCAGCTTACCTAAGTCCCACCCTATCCAAAACACTGAAGCTTTCTTT. Translating it yields CASSLPKSHPIQNTEAFF.

This clonotype has at least ten counts. The rearrangement links TRBV12-3 or TRBV12-4 to TRBJ1-3; D remains unclear. This CDR3 contains 15 residues. With 8 bases removed from V and 3 bases from J, the gap between germline ends came to 17 bases. The CDR3 DNA follows: TGTGCCAGCGCCCCCGGAGGCAGGCTTGGAAACACCATATATTTT. This gives the protein CASAPGGRLGNTIYF.

This rearrangement joins TRBV12-3 or TRBV12-4 to TRBJ1-1; maybe TRBD1 (5 bases). Trimming shortened V by 11 bases and J by 7 bases, and 14 bases separated the two germline ends. The CDR3 runs to 11 residues. CDR3 loop: CASGRGVEAFF. Here the CDR3 DNA reads TGTGCCTCTGGACGGGGCGTTGAAGCTTTCTTT.

This clonotype was seen ten or more times. This chain joins TRBV6-1 and TRBJ2-5; 9 nucleotides agree with TRBD1. The length of the CDR3 is 15 residues. Looked up from germline, CDR1 is MNHNS and CDR2 is SASEGT. J was trimmed by 5 bases and V by 6 bases; bases with no gene match: 10. CDR3 protein: CASSRDRVYVETQYF. The CDR3 DNA follows: TGTGCCAGCAGCCGGGACAGGGTTTACGTTGAGACCCAGTACTTC.

This clonotype was counted between two and nine times. The CDR3 DNA is TGTGCCAGCTCACCCTCTAGGGGAGGAATGAACACTGAAGCTTTCTTT. Protein sequence: CASSPSRGGMNTEAFF. The rearrangement joins TRBV18 to TRBJ1-1, with TRBD1 as a possible D gene (5 bases). From germline, CDR1 is KGHSH and CDR2 LQKENI. The CDR3 spans 16 residues. V was pared by 3 bases and J by 0 bases, with 14 bases between.

This clonotype was recorded at least ten times. The chain recombines TRBV28 with TRBJ2-7; D remains unclear. This CDR3 region has 14 residues. Germline V lookup: CDR1 MDHEN, CDR2 SYDVKM. V lost 8 bases and J 2 bases, leaving 16 bases between the germline ends. Here the CDR3 DNA reads TGTGCCAGCCCCCCTGGACGGGCCGCCTACGAGCAGTACTTC. Translated: CASPPGRAAYEQYF.

This clonotype was seen many times. The chain carries TRBV30 and TRBJ2-2; 9 bases agree with TRBD1. The ends lost 8 bases at V and 0 bases at J; junction bases unmatched: 7. The germline gives CDR1 GTSNPN, CDR2 SVGIG (reference sequence). The CDR3 runs 15 residues. CDR3 sequence (DNA): TGTGCCCGTACAACAGGGGGCGCGAACACCGGGGAGCTGTTTTTT. The encoded protein is CARTTGGANTGELFF.

This chain connects TRBV19 to TRBJ1-1, with D possibly TRBD1 on 6 matching bases. Between the trimmed V and J ends, which lost 7 bases and 8 bases, there was a span of 17 bases. The germline V gene encodes CDR1 LNHDA and CDR2 SQIVND (reference sequence). This CDR3 region has 13 residues. CDR3 amino acids: CASKNSGTTEAFF. Here the CDR3 DNA reads TGTGCCAGTAAAAATTCCGGGACAACCGAAGCTTTCTTT.

This chain joins TRBV6-5 and TRBJ2-7, with D possibly being TRBD2 (7 bases). Germline V gives CDR1 MNHEY, CDR2 SVGAGI. The germline V and J ends were trimmed by 2 bases and 1 base, with 15 bases remaining between them. There are 16 residues in the CDR3. The CDR3 is CASSYGGGAKSYEQYF. DNA of the CDR3: TGTGCCAGCAGTTACGGTGGGGGGGCTAAGTCCTACGAGCAGTACTTC.

The chain couples TRBV19 to TRBJ2-2, with TRBD2 identical over 7 bases. V trimming: 3 bases; J trimming: 0 bases; junction bases outside the gene matches: 1. Germline loops: CDR1 LNHDA, CDR2 SQIVND (reference sequence). The CDR3 runs 15 residues. CDR3 residues: CASSIGTTNTGELFF. DNA for the CDR3: TGTGCCAGTAGTATCGGGACTACGAACACCGGGGAGCTGTTTTTT.

This clonotype was detected ten times or more. The chain couples TRBV5-1 to TRBJ2-7; 12 positions match TRBD1. This CDR3 contains 16 residues. V shed 2 bases, J shed 5 bases, and the junction held 8 bases outside the gene matches. Germline V gene sequence: CDR1 SGHRS, CDR2 YFSETQ. CDR3 DNA: TGCGCCAGCAGCTTATCGGGACAGGGGGCTGGAGACGAGCAGTACTTC. It codes for CASSLSGQGAGDEQYF.

This clonotype came up many times. V gene TRBV28 combines with J gene TRBJ2-7; 9 nucleotides align to TRBD2. V was clipped by 4 bases and J by 10 bases; unmatched bases: 8. This CDR3 has 13 amino acids. Per the germline V gene, CDR1 is MDHEN and CDR2 is SYDVKM. CDR3 amino acids: CASSSYGREGQYF. For the CDR3, the DNA is TGTGCCAGCAGTTCTTACGGGCGGGAGGGCCAGTACTTC.